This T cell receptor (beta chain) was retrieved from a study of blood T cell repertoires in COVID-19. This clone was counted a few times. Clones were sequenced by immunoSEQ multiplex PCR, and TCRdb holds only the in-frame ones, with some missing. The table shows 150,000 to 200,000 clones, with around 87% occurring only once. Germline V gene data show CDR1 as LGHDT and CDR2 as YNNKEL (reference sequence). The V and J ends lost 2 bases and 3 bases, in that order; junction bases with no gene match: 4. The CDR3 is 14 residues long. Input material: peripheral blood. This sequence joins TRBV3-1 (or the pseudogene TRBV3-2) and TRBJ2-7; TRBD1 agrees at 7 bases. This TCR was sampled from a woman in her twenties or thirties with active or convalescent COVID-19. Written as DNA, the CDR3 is TGTGCCAGCAGCCAAACCACAGGGGTCTACGAGCAGTACTTC. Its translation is CASSQTTGVYEQYF.